Here is one T cell receptor (beta chain) with its context. The same CDR3 arises from other DNA sequences in this sample as well. This specimen belongs to a study of cytomegalovirus exposure and HLA in healthy donors. It was with 60 Vbeta and 13 Jbeta primers that the PCR ran. Repertoires were generated with immunoSEQ multiplex PCR, while TCRdb's copy carries only in-frame clones and drops some. The table shows under 200,000 clones, with about 83% occurring only once. CDR3 size: 14 residues. CDR1 is KGHSH, CDR2 LQKENI, per germline. V gave up 2 bases and J gave up 4 bases, with 12 bases separating them.

The TCR sequence derives from a woman aged 30 to 39 in good health and CMV-seropositive. J is TRBJ2-7 and V is TRBV18, with a weak D call TRBD1 (5 bases). Sequencing was done on a sample of PBMCs. The CDR3 region has the DNA TGTGCCAGCTCACCAGGCCAGGGCCCGTACGAGCAGTACTTC. Translated: CASSPGQGPYEQYF.